The present TCR beta chain was sequenced within a study of lymphopenia after photon versus proton radiotherapy. Overall study results and limits: Proton therapy kept repertoires fairly stable, unlike photons, which gained effector/memory cells. Post-nadir TCR diversity decline inversely tracked overall survival among those who died. Authors raise, but do not show, better survival with proton therapy. After lymphocyte nadir, photon-treated repertoires showed oligoclonal expansion, especially CD8+ Temra.

CDR1 MNHEY and CDR2 SVGAGI come from the germline V gene. This CDR3 contains 16 residues. V was cut by 0 bases and J by 0 bases, with 11 bases left in between. Comment on this clone: The antigen remains undetermined.

Profiled with immunoSEQ multiplex PCR; TCRdb holds only in-frame clones, not every one. In the table there are roughly 58,000 clones, 87% of which are singletons. The sequenced sample was peripheral blood, obtained from a patient treated with proton-based radiotherapy. The receptor comes from a man older than 75 with esophageal cancer. V is TRBV6-5 and J is TRBJ2-5, with D perhaps matching TRBD2 (6 bases). CDR3 in DNA: TGTGCCAGCAGTTACTCGATGTGGGGGGACCAAGAGACCCAGTACTTC. Encoded protein: CASSYSMWGDQETQYF.